Shown below are 14 T cell receptor beta chains from a single sample sequenced in a study of naive and memory T cell subsets. Two oligonucleotides, mixed equimolar, formed the beta constant-region primer covering TRBC1 and TRBC2. TCRdb passed the UMI-ligation and nested PCR reads through MiXCR, listing each CDR3 protein once. The sample lists around 160,000 distinct CDR3 sequences; over 15% were seen once. Sequencing was carried out using naive CD4+ T cells from blood. The source of these receptors is a human donor in good health.

There are many counts of this clonotype. CDR3 sequence: CASSIAAGGTYEQYF. The CDR3 bases are TGTGCCAGTAGTATAGCTGCCGGGGGGACCTACGAGCAGTACTTC. This chain joins TRBV19 and TRBJ2-7; 7 bases fit TRBD2. Trimming at V came to 1 base and at J to 2 bases, leaving 5 bases not matched to a gene. The CDR3 has 15 amino acids. CDR1 and CDR2 from the germline V gene are LNHDA and SQIVND (reference sequence).

This clonotype was detected a few times. This chain uses TRBV4-3 with TRBJ2-1; 9 positions match TRBD2. With 0 bases clipped from V and 2 bases from J, the junction kept 2 bases outside the gene matches. This CDR3 contains 16 residues. In germline, CDR1 is LGHNA, CDR2 YSLEER. The chain's CDR3 is CASSQDIAGAYNEQFF. CDR3 nucleotides: TGCGCCAGCAGCCAAGACATAGCGGGAGCCTACAATGAGCAGTTCTTC.

For the CDR3, the DNA is TGCAGTGCCATGGCCGGCGGAGCGCTAGCCTACGAGCAGTACTTC. It yields the protein CSAMAGGALAYEQYF. The V gene is TRBV20-1, the J gene TRBJ2-7; D is unclear. The germline gives CDR1 DFQATT, CDR2 SNEGSKA (reference sequence). The CDR3 runs to 15 residues. The ends were cut back, 6 bases at V and 2 bases at J, with 20 bases in the middle.

The sample holds a few counts of this clonotype. V gene TRBV20-1 combines with J gene TRBJ2-3; 7 bases line up with TRBD2. V shed 0 bases, J shed 6 bases, and the junction held 12 bases outside the gene matches. The CDR3 loop spans 16 amino acids. CDR1 and CDR2 (germline): DFQATT, SNEGSKA (reference sequence). CDR3: CSARDQWAGAVDTQYF. CDR3 DNA sequence: TGCAGTGCTAGAGATCAATGGGCGGGAGCGGTTGATACGCAGTATTTT.

This chain uses TRBV5-4 with TRBJ1-2; no clear D. Germline CDR1 is SGHNT and CDR2 is YYREEE (reference sequence). V shed 4 bases and J shed 1 base, with 14 bases lying between them. The CDR3 totals 15 residues. The CDR3 here is CASSTRTEVNYGYTF. As DNA, the CDR3 is TGTGCCAGCAGCACCCGCACGGAGGTTAACTATGGCTACACCTTC.

The table lists this clonotype with a few counts. The chain is built from TRBV30 and TRBJ1-3; D unresolved. The V end was cut by 4 bases, the J end by 0 bases, with 10 bases between. The length of the CDR3 is 14 residues. Germline values: CDR1 GTSNPN, CDR2 SVGIG (reference sequence). The CDR3 DNA reads as TGTGCCTGGAATCCGGGCCTCTCTGGAAACACCATATATTTT. Amino acids: CAWNPGLSGNTIYF.

This clonotype was seen a handful of times. V and J are TRBV7-9 and TRBJ1-2, with 12 bases that match TRBD1. CDR1 SEHNR and CDR2 FQNEAQ come from the germline V gene (reference sequence). After removal of 5 bases from V and 5 bases from J, the junction contained 3 bases not matched to a gene. The CDR3 has 14 residues. CDR3 bases: TGTGCCAGCAGCCGGGGACAGGGGGCATATGGCTACACCTTC. Encoded protein: CASSRGQGAYGYTF.

This clonotype was observed a handful of times. The chain is built from TRBV20-1 and TRBJ2-2; 13 bases fit TRBD2. The CDR3 has 16 residues. From germline, CDR1 is DFQATT and CDR2 SNEGSKA (reference sequence). The V and J ends lost 6 bases and 7 bases, in that order; junction bases with no gene match: 11. This CDR3 is CSAPGTSGTSYGELFF. The CDR3 DNA sequence: TGCAGTGCCCCCGGGACTAGCGGGACCTCCTACGGGGAGCTGTTTTTT.

This clonotype turned up a few times. The V call is TRBV15, the J call TRBJ2-7; tentative D call: TRBD1 (6 bases). The CDR3 runs to 14 residues. CDR1 and CDR2 (germline): LNHNV, YYDKDF (reference sequence). V lost 0 bases, J lost 8 bases, and 14 bases lay in between. DNA of the CDR3: TGTGCCACCAGCAGAGACGGACAGCTACGAAAGCAGTACTTC. It yields the protein CATSRDGQLRKQYF.

The V call is TRBV5-1, the J call TRBJ2-3; maybe TRBD1 (6 bases). V shed 3 bases and J shed 6 bases, with 17 bases lying between them. The germline gives CDR1 SGHRS, CDR2 YFSETQ. The CDR3 length is 15 residues. The DNA for the CDR3 is TGCGCCAGCAGCTGGAATGTTCCAGGGGAGGATACGCAGTATTTT. As protein: CASSWNVPGEDTQYF. The entire variable domain, with the rest obtained from reference TRBV5-1 and TRBJ2-3, is as follows: KAGVTQTPRYLIKTRGQQVTLSCSPISGHRSVSWYQQTPGQGLQFLFEYFSETQRNKGNFPGRFSGRQFSNSRSEMNVSTLELGDSALYLCASSWNVPGEDTQYFGPGTRLTVL.

This clonotype has more than one count but fewer than ten. The gene calls are TRBV7-3 and TRBJ2-7; possibly TRBD1 or TRBD2 for D (6 bases each). The CDR3 runs 15 residues. From germline, CDR1 is SGHTA and CDR2 FQGTGA. Trimming took off 2 bases at V and 5 bases at J, with 16 bases between the two ends. The CDR3 loop reads CASSLYGGARDEQYF. The CDR3 nucleotides are TGTGCCAGCAGCTTATACGGGGGCGCAAGGGACGAGCAGTACTTC.

This clonotype was seen at least ten times. The rearrangement uses TRBV28 and TRBJ1-5; 9 nucleotides align to TRBD1. CDR1 and CDR2 (germline): MDHEN, SYDVKM. Germline trimming cut 6 bases from V and 1 base from J; bases unmatched to any gene: 4. There are 15 residues in the CDR3. The CDR3 loop is CASSTGGSSNQPQHF. The CDR3 coding sequence is TGTGCCAGCAGCACAGGGGGCTCGAGCAATCAGCCCCAGCATTTT.

Notes on this clonotype: A much larger clone differs from this one at a single base, so this may be a read error. The V gene is TRBV7-9, the J gene TRBJ2-1; the D is unclear. The CDR3 sequence is 13 residues long. Germline assignment: CDR1 SEHNR and CDR2 FQNEAQ (reference sequence). Trimming cost V 0 bases and J 1 base, with 1 base left between them. The CDR3 spells CASSLASYNEQFF. The CDR3 nucleotides read TGTGCCAGCAGCTTAGCTTCCTACAATGAGCAGTTCTTC.

This clonotype was seen only a few times. The V gene is TRBV28, the J gene TRBJ2-7; 8 nucleotides match TRBD1. The V and J ends lost 7 bases and 3 bases, in that order; junction bases with no gene match: 14. CDR1 MDHEN and CDR2 SYDVKM come from the germline V gene. The CDR3 has 16 amino acids. DNA for the CDR3: TGTGCCAGCAACCTACCTACAGGGGGAGGAATCTACGAGCAGTACTTC. Its protein product is CASNLPTGGGIYEQYF.